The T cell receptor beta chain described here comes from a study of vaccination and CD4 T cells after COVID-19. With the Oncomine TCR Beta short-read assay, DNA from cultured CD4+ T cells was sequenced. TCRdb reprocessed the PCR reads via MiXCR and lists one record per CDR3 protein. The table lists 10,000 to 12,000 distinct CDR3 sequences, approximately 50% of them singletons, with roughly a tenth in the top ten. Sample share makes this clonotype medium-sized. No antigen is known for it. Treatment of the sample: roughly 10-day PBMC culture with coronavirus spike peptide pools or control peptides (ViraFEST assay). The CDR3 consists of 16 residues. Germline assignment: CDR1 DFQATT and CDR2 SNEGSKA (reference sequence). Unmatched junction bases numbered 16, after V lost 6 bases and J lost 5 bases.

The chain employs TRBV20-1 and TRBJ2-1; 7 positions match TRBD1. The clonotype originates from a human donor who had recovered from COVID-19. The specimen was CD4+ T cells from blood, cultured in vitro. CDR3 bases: TGCAGTGCGGATACAGGGGTAGGGGTCCTTAACAATGAGCAGTTCTTC. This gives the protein CSADTGVGVLNNEQFF.